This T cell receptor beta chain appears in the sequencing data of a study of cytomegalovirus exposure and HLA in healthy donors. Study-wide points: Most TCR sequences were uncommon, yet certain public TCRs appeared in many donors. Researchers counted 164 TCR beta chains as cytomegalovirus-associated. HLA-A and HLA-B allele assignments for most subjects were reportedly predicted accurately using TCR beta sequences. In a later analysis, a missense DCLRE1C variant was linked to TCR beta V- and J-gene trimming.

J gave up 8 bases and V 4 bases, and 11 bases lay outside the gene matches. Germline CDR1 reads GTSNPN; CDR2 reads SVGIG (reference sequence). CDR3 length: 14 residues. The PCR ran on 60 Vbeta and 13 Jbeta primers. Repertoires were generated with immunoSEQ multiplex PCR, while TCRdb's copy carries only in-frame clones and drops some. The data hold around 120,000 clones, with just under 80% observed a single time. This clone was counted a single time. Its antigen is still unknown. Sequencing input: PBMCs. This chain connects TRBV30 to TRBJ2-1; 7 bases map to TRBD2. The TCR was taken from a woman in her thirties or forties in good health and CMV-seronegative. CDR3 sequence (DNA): TGTGCCTGGACCCGACTAGCCGGGATGGATGAGCAGTTCTTC. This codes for CAWTRLAGMDEQFF.